Here is one T cell receptor beta chain with its context. Its antigen is unknown. V was pared by 4 bases and J by 4 bases, with 6 bases of the junction left unmatched. The CDR3 is 16 residues long. CDR1 LGHNA and CDR2 YNFKEQ come from the germline V gene. This entry is derived from a study of T cells after yellow fever vaccination. Study-wide results and caveats: Abundant clonotypes (contaminants from the bulk population) could be present in FACS-sorted repertoires. The secondary response was weaker but peaked faster, day 5 versus 15. Clones from primary vaccination mostly reappeared after the booster (96% CD4, under 90% CD8).

A universal primer site and UMIs were added as TCR cDNA was made by 5'RACE template switching. TCRdb re-derived calls from the 5' RACE reads in MiXCR, one entry per CDR3 protein. The sample records about 340,000 distinct CDR3 sequences, approximately 12% being singletons. The V and J genes are TRBV4-2 and TRBJ2-3; TRBD2 matches 12 bases. The input for sequencing was CD4+ T cells sorted from PBMCs, taken 15 days after the yellow fever booster vaccination. This sequence originates from a man younger than 35 who received the YFV17D yellow fever vaccine. The CDR3 nucleotides read TGTGCCAGCAGCCCACGACTAGCGGGGGTGGCAGATACGCAGTATTTT. Translating it yields CASSPRLAGVADTQYF.